This T cell receptor beta chain was documented in a study of OX40 agonist ivuxolimab in advanced cancers. For the study at large: Those treated in dose escalation had hepatocellular carcinoma, melanoma, renal cell cancer or head and neck cancer. Prior therapy, whether anti-PD-1, anti-PD-L1 or anti-CTLA-4, was allowed, and roughly 41% had some. Study-level findings and limits: Circulating CD4+ and CD8+ T cells showed clonal expansion by week 6 at 0.1 to 3.0 mg/kg.

As regards this clone: Its specificity is not known.

Germline assignment: CDR1 SNHLY and CDR2 FYNNEI. The CDR3 loop spans 13 amino acids. With 5 bases clipped from V and 4 bases from J, the junction kept 4 bases outside the gene matches. Repertoires were generated with immunoSEQ multiplex PCR, while TCRdb's copy carries only in-frame clones and drops some. The sample shows approximately 12,000 clones, roughly 89% of them seen only once. The sequence derives from an adult with an advanced solid tumor such as melanoma, head and neck, liver or kidney cancer. Sequences were derived from CD4+ or CD8+ T cells sorted from blood, sampled in a trial of the OX40 agonist ivuxolimab. The gene calls are TRBV2 and TRBJ1-1; 7 nucleotides match TRBD1. CDR3 nucleotides: TGTGCCAGCAGTACAGGGGTGGGCACTGAAGCTTTCTTT. Translating it yields CASSTGVGTEAFF.